This T cell receptor (beta chain) is from a study of T cells in Graves' hyperthyroidism and ophthalmopathy. CDR3 length: 14 amino acids. The V gene's germline CDR1 is SEHNR and CDR2 FQNEAQ (reference sequence). V was trimmed by 1 base and J by 6 bases, leaving 12 bases between them. The TCR beta CDR3 regions underwent amplification using RNA transcripts as the source. TCR CDR3 underwent first-round RT-PCR with the HTBI primer set. From the multiplex PCR reads, TCRdb called clonotypes with MiXCR, one entry per CDR3 protein. Seen here are a few hundred thousand distinct CDR3 sequences, roughly an eighth observed once, and the top ten hold around 5.3%.

Sequencing was performed on blood. The chain recombines TRBV7-9 with TRBJ1-2, with D possibly TRBD1 on 6 matching bases. This sequence was found in a young woman with Graves' hyperthyroidism. CDR3 bases: TGTGCCAGCAGCTTAGGGGAGGGGGTTAATGGCTACACCTTC. As protein: CASSLGEGVNGYTF.